The clone carrying this T cell receptor beta chain was detected ten times or more. Its antigen is unidentified. These data originate in a study of T cell repertoires in cytomegalovirus infection. Background on the study: Public TCR beta signatures indicated both CMV infection and matching HLA type. Findings and caveats of the study: Dominating the ex vivo response were TCR beta clonotypes that were CMV-specific and HLA-C-restricted.

Using its own MiXCR run on the reads, TCRdb lists one record per CDR3 protein. The sample carries hundreds of thousands of distinct CDR3 sequences, 15% to 20% recorded once. The sequence derives from a human donor in good health (CMV status not recorded). Some clones in this sample may be carry-over from other donors' samples. The sample was PBMCs.

CDR3 amino acids: CASSLGGVADTQYF. The CDR3, as DNA: TGTGCCAGCAGCCTAGGGGGGGTCGCAGATACGCAGTATTTT. V gene TRBV12-3 or TRBV12-4 combines with J gene TRBJ2-3; tentative D call: TRBD2 (7 bases). There are 14 residues in the CDR3. V lost 6 bases and J 4 bases, leaving 14 bases between the germline ends.